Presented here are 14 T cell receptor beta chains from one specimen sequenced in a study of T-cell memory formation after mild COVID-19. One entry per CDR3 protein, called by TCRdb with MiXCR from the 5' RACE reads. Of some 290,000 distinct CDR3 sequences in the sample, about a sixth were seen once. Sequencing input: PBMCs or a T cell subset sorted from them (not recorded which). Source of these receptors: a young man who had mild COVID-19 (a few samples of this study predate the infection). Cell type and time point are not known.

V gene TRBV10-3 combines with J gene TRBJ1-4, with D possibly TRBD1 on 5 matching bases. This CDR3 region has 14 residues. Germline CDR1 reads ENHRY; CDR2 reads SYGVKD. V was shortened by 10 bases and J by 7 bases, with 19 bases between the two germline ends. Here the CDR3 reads CATTRDGAREKLFF. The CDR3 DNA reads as TGTGCCACCACCCGGGACGGAGCCCGTGAAAAACTGTTTTTT.

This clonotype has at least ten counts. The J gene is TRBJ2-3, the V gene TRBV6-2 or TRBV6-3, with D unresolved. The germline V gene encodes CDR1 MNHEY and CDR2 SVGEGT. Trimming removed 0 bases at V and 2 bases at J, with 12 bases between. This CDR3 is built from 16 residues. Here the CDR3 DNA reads TGTGCCAGCAGTTACTCGAGAGCCCAGCTCACAGATACGCAGTATTTT. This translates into CASSYSRAQLTDTQYF.

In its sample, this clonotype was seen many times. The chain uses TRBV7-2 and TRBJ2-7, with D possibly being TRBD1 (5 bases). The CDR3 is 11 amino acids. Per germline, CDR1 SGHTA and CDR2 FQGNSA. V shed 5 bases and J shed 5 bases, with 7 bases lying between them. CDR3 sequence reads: CASSQGHEQYF. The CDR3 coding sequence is TGTGCCAGCAGCCAGGGCCACGAGCAGTACTTC.

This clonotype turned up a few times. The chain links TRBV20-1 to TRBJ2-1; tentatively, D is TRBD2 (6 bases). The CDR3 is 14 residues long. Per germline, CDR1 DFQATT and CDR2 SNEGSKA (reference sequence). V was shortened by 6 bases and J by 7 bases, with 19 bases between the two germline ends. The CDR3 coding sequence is TGCAGTGCCCCCGGGACTCCCTTTGGGAATGAGCAGTTCTTC. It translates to CSAPGTPFGNEQFF.

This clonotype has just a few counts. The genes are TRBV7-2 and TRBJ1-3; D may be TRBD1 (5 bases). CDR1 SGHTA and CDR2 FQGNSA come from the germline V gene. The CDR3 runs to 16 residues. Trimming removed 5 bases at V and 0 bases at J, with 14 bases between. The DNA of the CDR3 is TGTGCCAGCAGCCGCGCAGGGCCGATCTCTGGAAACACCATATATTTT. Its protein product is CASSRAGPISGNTIYF.

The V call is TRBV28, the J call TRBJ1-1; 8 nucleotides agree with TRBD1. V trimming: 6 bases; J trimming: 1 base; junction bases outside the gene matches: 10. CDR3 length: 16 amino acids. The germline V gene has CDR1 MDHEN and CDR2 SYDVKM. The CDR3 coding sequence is TGTGCCAGCAGGCGAGAAAGGGACAGGCGGAACACTGAAGCTTTCTTT. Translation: CASRRERDRRNTEAFF.

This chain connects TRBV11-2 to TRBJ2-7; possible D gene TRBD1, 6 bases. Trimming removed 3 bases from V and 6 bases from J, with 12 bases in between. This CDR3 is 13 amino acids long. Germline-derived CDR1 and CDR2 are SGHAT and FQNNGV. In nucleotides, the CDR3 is TGTGCCAGCAGCTTCATGGGGGCCCTCGAGCAGTACGTC. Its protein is CASSFMGALEQYV.

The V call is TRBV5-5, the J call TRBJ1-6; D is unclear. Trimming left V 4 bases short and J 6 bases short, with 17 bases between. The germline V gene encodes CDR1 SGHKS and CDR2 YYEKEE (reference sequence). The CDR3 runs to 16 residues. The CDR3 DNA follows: TGTGCCAGCAGCCCGGATCGGGGAATAACTAATTCACCCCTCCACTTT. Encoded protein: CASSPDRGITNSPLHF.

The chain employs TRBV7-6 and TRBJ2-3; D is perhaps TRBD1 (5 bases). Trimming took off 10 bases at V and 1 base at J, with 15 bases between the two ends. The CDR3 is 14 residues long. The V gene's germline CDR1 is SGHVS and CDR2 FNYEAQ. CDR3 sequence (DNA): TGTGCCACCGCTTGGACACACGGCACAGATACGCAGTATTTT. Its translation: CATAWTHGTDTQYF.

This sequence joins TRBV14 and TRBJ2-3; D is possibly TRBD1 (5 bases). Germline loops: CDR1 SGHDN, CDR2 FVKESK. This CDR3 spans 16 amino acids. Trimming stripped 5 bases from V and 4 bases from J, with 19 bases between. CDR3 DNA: TGTGCCAGCAGCGACCTGAGGCCAGGGCGGCCAGATACGCAGTATTTT. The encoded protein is CASSDLRPGRPDTQYF.

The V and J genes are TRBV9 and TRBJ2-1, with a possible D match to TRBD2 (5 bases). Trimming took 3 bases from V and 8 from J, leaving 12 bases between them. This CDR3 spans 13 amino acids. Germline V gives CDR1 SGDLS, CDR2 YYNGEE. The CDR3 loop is CASSGVTRDEQFF. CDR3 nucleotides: TGTGCCAGCAGCGGGGTTACTAGAGATGAGCAGTTCTTC.

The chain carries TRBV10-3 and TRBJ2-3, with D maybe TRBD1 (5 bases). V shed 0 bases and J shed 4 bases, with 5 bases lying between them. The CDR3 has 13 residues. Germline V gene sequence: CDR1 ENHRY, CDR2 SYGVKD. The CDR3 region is CAISESRADTQYF. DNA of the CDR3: TGTGCCATCAGTGAGTCCAGGGCAGATACGCAGTATTTT.

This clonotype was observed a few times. The CDR3 reads CASSLAGGKQETQYF. Written as DNA, the CDR3 is TGCGCCAGCAGCCTGGCAGGGGGCAAGCAAGAGACCCAGTACTTC. The chain is built from TRBV4-1 and TRBJ2-5; 8 bases agree with TRBD1. This CDR3 is built from 15 residues. Trimming removed 4 bases from V and 2 bases from J; junction bases left unmatched: 6. Germline CDR1 MGHRA, CDR2 YSYEKL.

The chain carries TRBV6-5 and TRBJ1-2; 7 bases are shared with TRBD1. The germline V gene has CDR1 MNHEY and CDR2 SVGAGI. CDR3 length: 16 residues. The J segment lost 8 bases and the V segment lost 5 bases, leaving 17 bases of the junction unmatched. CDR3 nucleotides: TGTGCCAGCAGTCCAGGGGGAGACAGGGATCCTTCCGGCTACACCTTC. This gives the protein CASSPGGDRDPSGYTF.